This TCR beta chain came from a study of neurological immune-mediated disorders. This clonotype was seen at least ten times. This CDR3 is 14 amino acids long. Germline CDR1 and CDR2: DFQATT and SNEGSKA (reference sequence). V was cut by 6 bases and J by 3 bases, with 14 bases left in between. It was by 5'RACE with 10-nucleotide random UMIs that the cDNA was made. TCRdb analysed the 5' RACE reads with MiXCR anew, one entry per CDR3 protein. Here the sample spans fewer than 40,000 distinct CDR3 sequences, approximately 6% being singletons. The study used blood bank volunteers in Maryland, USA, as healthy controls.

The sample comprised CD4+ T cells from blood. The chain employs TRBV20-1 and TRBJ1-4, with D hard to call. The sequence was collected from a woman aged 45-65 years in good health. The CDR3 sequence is CSASLGFSNEKLFF. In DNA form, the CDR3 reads TGCAGTGCCTCTCTCGGTTTTTCTAATGAAAAACTGTTTTTT.